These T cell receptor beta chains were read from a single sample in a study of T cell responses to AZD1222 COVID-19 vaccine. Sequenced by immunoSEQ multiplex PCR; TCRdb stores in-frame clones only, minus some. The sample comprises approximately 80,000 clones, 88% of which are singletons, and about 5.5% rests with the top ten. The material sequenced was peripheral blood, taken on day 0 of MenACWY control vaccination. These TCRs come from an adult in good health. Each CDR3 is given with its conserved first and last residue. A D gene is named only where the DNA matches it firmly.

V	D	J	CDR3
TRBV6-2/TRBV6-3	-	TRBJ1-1	CASSTVERVAFF
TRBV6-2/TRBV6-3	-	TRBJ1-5	CASSYGGSRNQPQHF
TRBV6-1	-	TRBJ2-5	CASSEALRGPRHF
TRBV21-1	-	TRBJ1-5	CASSLDSSTKGGGGNQPQHF
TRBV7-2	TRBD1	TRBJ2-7	CASSPRQGSFEQYF
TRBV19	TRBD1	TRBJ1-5	CATSMRGRNQPQHF
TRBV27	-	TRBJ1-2	CASSLIRGGDGYTF
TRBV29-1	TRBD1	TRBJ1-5	CSVGGGQGNQPQHF
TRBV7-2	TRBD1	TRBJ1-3	CASSNPGTVGLDGNTIYF
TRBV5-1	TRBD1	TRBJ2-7	CASSLEGARQQYF
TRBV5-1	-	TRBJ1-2	CASSNDGAYGYTF
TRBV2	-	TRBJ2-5	CASSLTARGGETQYF
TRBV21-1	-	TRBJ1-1	CASSVQGNGNTEAFF
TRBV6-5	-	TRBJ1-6	CASRVPGQPNSPLHF
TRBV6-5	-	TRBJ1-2	CASSYTRQPPMGYTF
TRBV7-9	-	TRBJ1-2	CASTLPERGNSYGYTF
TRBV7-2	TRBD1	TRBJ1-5	CASSVGTVSNQPQHF
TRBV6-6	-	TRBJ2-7	CASSYSAPGRYEQYF
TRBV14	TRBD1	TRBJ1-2	CASSPWTGTNYGYTF
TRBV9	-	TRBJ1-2	CAPSSPNYGYTF
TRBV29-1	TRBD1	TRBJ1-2	CSVDSTGTGGLDYGYTF
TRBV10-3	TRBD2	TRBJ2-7	CAISGREGRNEQYF
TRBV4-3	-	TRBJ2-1	CASSQDYGQGLLVEQFF
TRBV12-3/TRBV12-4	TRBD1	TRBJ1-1	CASSNPGGTEAFF
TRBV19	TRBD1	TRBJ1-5	CASSIAQGAIGSNQPQHF
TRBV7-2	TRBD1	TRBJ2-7	CASSANRGRTYEQYF
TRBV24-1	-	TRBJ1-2	CATSDYLRGSYTF
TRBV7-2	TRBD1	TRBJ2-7	CASSLESRTGSYEQYF
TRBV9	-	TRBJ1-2	CASSFRTSGTDYYGYTF
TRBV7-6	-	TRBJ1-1	CASSLGAVMNTEAFF
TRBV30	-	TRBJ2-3	CAWSRGGLADTQYF
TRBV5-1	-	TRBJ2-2	CASSLLRPDAGELFF
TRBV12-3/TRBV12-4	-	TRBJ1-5	CASSFGESQPQHF
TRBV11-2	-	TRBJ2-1	CASSLSNTNEQFF
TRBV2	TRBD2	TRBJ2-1	CASSSKGGGANEQFF
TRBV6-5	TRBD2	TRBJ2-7	CASSFGLAGAPYEQYF
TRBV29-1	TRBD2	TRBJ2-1	CSVGRTSGGAWSGEQFF
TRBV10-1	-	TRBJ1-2	CASSESQCRYGPNYGYTF
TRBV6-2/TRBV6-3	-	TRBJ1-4	CASSYRGFRTTEKLFF
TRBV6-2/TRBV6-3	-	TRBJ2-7	CASSYSKGSRKYEQYF
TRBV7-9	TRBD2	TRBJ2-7	CASSSPSGGWYEQYF
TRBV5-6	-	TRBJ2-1	CASSNTGGHEQFF
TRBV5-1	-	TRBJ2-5	CASSPRGSSYQETQYF
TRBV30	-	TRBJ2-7	CAWGAGEQYF
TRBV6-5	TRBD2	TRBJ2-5	CASSPSGGARETQYF
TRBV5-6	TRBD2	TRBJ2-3	CASSPLAGARDTQYF
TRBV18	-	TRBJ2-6	CASSPGGANVLTF
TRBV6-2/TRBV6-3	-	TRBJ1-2	CASSRPPSDIRGGYTF
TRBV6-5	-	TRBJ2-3	CASRPPGTGLAQYF
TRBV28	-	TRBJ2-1	CASSPPGGFYNEQFF
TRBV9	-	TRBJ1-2	CASSRSTGYGYTF